This TCR beta chain stems from a study of cytomegalovirus exposure and HLA in healthy donors. At the time of sampling, donors were nominally healthy, though unrecorded immune exposures were likely. Comment on this clone: The antigen is not known.

Whole-study findings and limits: Presence/absence results assume similar sequencing depth per donor, which may not hold. TCR sequences were mostly rare, though some public TCRs occurred in many donors.

PCR used 60 Vbeta primers and 13 Jbeta primers. Here immunoSEQ multiplex PCR was the method, and the copy in TCRdb shows in-frame clones only, minus some. The repertoire holds about 95,000 clones, with approximately 77% as singletons. The CDR3 extends over 16 amino acids. The V gene's germline CDR1 is SEHNR and CDR2 FQNEAQ (reference sequence). V shed 1 base, J shed 4 bases, and the junction held 6 bases outside the gene matches. The source is a woman in her thirties or forties in good health and CMV-seronegative. The gene calls are TRBV7-9 and TRBJ2-7, with 11 positions matching TRBD2. The material sequenced was PBMCs. The CDR3 sequence is CASSLVGLAGGYEQYF. The CDR3 nucleotides read TGTGCCAGCAGCTTAGTTGGGCTAGCGGGGGGATACGAGCAGTACTTC.